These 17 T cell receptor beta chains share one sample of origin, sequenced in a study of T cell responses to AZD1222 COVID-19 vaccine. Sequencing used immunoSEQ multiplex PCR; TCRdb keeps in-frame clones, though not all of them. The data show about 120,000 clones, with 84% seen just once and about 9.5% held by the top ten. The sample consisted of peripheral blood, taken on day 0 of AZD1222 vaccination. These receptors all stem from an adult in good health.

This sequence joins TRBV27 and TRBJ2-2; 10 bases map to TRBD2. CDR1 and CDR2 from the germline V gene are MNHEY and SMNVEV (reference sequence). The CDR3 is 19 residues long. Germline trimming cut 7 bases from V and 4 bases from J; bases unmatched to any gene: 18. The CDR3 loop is CASKKGGGGAGGSTGELFF. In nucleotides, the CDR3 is TGTGCCAGCAAAAAAGGGGGAGGTGGAGCGGGAGGGAGCACCGGGGAGCTGTTTTTT.

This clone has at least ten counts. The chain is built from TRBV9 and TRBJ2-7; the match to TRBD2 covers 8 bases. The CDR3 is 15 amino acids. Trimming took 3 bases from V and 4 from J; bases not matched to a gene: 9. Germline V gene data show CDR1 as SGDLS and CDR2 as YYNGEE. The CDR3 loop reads CASSEAASGLYEQYF. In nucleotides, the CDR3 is TGTGCCAGCAGCGAGGCGGCTAGCGGGCTGTACGAGCAGTACTTC.

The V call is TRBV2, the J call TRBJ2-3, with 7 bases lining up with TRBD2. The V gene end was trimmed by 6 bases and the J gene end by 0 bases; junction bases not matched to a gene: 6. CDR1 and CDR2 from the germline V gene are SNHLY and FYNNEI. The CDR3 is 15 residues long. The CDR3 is CASRGGLLSTDTQYF. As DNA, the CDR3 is TGTGCCAGCAGGGGGGGACTACTGAGCACAGATACGCAGTATTTT.

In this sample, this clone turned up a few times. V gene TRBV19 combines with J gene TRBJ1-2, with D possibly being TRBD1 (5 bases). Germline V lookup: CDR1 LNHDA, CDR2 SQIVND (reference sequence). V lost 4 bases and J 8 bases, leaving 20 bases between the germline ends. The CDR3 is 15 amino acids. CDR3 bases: TGTGCCAGTAGTAATCAGGGTAGTCGCCTGTACGGCTACACCTTC. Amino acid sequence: CASSNQGSRLYGYTF.

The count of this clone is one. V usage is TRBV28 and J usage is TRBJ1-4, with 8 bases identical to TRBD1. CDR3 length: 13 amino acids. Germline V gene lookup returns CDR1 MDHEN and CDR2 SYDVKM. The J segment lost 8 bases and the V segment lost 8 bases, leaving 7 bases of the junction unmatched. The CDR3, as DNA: TGTGCCAGCTCGCAGGGGGCAAAGGAAAAACTGTTTTTT. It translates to CASSQGAKEKLFF.

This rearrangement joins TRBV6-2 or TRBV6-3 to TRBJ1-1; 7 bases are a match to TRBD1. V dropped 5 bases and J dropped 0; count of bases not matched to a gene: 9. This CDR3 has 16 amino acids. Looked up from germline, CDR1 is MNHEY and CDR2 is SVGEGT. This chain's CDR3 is CASSKRTGAMNTEAFF. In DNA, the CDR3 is TGTGCCAGCAGTAAGCGTACAGGGGCCATGAACACTGAAGCTTTCTTT.

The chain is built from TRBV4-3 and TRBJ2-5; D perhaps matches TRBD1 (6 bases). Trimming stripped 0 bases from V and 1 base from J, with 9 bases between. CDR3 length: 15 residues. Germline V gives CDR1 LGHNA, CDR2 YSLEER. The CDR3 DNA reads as TGCGCCAGCAGCCAAGATAAACAGGGCCAAGAGACCCAGTACTTC. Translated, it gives CASSQDKQGQETQYF.

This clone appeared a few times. The CDR3 bases are TGTGCCAGTAGTATGTGGACAGGGGAAATAGAGACCCAGTACTTC. It codes for CASSMWTGEIETQYF. This rearrangement joins TRBV19 to TRBJ2-5; 9 nucleotides line up with TRBD1. The CDR3 covers 15 residues. Trimming took 3 bases from V and 4 from J; bases not matched to a gene: 6. In germline, CDR1 is LNHDA, CDR2 SQIVND (reference sequence).

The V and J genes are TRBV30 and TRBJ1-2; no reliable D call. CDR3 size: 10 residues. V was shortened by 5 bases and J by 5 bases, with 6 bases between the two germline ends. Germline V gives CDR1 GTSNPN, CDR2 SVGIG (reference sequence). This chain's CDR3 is CAWGEYGYTF. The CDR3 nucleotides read TGTGCCTGGGGAGAATATGGCTACACCTTC.

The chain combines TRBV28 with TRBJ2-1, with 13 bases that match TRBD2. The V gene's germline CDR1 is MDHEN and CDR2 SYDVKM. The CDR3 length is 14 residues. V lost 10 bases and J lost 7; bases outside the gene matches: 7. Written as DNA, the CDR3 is TGTGCCACGGGACTAGCGGGAAAGGGTAATGAGCAGTTCTTC. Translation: CATGLAGKGNEQFF. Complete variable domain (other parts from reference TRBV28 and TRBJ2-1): DVKVTQSSRYLVKRTGEKVFLECVQDMDHENMFWYRQDPGLGLRLIYFSYDVKMKEKGDIPEGYSVSREKKERFSLILESASTNQTSMYLCATGLAGKGNEQFFGPGTRLTVL.

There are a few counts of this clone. The CDR3 loop is CATSGGTGGRMGETQYF. The CDR3, as DNA: TGTGCCACCAGTGGCGGGACAGGGGGCCGTATGGGCGAGACCCAGTACTTC. The rearrangement links TRBV24-1 to TRBJ2-5, with TRBD1 matching 12 bases. The CDR3 loop spans 17 amino acids. The V and J ends lost 5 bases and 5 bases, in that order; junction bases with no gene match: 11. The germline V gene encodes CDR1 KGHDR and CDR2 SFDVKD.

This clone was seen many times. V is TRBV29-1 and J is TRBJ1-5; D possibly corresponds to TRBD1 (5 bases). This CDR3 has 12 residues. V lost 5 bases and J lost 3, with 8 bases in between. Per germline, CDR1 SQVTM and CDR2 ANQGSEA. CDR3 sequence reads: CSVQGDNQPQHF. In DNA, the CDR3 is TGCAGCGTTCAGGGTGACAATCAGCCCCAGCATTTT.

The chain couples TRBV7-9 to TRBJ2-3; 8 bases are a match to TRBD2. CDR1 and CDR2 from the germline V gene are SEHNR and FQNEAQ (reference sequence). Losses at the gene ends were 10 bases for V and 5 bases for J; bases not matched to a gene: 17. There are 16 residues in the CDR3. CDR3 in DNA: TGTGCCACCTGGGGAGCGGGGGCCCAAAAGAAAGATACGCAGTATTTT. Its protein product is CATWGAGAQKKDTQYF.

CDR3 amino acids: CASSGQGNTEAFF. In DNA form, the CDR3 reads TGTGCCAGCAGTGGACAAGGGAACACTGAAGCTTTCTTT. The V gene is TRBV2, the J gene TRBJ1-1; D ambiguous. Looked up from germline, CDR1 is SNHLY and CDR2 is FYNNEI. CDR3 length: 13 residues. The ends were cut back, 4 bases at V and 1 base at J, with 7 bases in the middle.

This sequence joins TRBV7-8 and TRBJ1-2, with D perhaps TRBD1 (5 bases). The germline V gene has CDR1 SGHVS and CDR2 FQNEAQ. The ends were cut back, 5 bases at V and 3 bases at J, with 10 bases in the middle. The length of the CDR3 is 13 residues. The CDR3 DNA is TGTGCCAGCAGCAAGACAGAGGACTATGGCTACACCTTC. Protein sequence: CASSKTEDYGYTF.

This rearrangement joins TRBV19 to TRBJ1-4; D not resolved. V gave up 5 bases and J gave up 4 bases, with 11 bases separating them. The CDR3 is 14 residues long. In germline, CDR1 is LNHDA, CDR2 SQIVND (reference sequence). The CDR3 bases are TGTGCCAGTAGTCTCTCTCAGATTAATGAAAAACTGTTTTTT. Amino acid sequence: CASSLSQINEKLFF.

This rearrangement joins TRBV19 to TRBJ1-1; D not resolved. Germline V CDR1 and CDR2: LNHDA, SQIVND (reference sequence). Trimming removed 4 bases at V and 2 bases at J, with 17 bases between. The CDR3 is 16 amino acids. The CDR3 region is CASSSPPGRRNTEAFF. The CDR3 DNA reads TGTGCCAGTAGTAGCCCCCCCGGACGGAGAAACACTGAAGCTTTCTTT. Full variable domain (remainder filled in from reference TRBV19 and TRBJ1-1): DGGITQSPKYLFRKEGQNVTLSCEQNLNHDAMYWYRQDPGQGLRLIYYSQIVNDFQKGDIAEGYSVSREKKESFPLTVTSAQKNPTAFYLCASSSPPGRRNTEAFFGQGTRLTVV.